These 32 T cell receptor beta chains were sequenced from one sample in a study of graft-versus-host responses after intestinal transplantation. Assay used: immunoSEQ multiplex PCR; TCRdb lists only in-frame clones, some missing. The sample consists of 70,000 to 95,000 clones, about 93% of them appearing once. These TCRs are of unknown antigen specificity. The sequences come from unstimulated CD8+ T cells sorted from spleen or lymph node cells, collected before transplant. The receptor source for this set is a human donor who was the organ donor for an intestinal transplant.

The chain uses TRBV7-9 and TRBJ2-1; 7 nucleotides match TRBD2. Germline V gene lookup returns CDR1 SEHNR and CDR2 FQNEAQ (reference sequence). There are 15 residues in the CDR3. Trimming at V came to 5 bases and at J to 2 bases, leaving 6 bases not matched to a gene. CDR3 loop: CASSPRTRPYNEQFF. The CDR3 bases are TGTGCCAGCAGCCCTCGGACTAGACCCTACAATGAGCAGTTCTTC.

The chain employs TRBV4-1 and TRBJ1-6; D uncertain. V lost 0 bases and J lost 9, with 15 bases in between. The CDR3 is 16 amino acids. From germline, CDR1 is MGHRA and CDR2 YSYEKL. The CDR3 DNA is TGCGCCAGCAGCCAAGATCTCAGTCCAGCGGGTTCACCCCTCCACTTT. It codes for CASSQDLSPAGSPLHF.

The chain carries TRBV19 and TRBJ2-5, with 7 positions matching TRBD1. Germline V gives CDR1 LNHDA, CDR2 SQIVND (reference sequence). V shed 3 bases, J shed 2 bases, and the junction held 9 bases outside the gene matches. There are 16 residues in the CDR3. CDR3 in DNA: TGTGCCAGTAGTATGAGTTCAGGGGGTGGACAAGAGACCCAGTACTTC. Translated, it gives CASSMSSGGGQETQYF.

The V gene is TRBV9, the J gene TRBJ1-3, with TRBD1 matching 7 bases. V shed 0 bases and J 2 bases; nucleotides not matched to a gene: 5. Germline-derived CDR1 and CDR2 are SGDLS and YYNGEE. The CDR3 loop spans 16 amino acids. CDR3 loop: CASSVDDRVAGNTIYF. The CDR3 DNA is TGTGCCAGCAGCGTAGACGACAGGGTCGCTGGAAACACCATATATTTT.

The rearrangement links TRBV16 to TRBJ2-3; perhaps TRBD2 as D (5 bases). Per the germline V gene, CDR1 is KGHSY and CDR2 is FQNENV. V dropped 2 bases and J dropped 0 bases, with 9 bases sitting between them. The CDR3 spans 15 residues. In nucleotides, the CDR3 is TGTGCCAGCAGCCAAAGACCGGGGAGCACAGATACGCAGTATTTT. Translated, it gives CASSQRPGSTDTQYF.

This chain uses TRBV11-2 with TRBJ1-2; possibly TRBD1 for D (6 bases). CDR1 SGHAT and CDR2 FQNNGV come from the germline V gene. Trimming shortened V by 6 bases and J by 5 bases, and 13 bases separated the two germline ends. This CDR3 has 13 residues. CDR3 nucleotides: TGTGCCAGCAGACAGGGAAGGTCGTATGGCTACACCTTC. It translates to CASRQGRSYGYTF.

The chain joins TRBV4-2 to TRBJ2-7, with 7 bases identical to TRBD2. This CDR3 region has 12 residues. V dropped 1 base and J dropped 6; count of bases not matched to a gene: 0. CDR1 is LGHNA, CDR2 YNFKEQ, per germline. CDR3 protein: CASSQGGGEQYF. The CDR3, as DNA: TGTGCCAGCAGCCAAGGGGGGGGCGAGCAGTACTTC.

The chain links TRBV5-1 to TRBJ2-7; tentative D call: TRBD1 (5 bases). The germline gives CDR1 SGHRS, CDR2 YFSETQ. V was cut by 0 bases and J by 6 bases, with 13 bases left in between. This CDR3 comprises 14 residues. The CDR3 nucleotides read TGCGCCAGCAGCTTGGGCCAGGGCCCCGGCGAGCAGTACTTC. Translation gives CASSLGQGPGEQYF.

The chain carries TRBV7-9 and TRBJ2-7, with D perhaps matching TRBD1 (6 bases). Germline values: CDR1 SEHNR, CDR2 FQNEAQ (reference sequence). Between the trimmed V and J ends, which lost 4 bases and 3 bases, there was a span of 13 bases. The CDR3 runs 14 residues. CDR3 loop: CASSSRDTSYEQYF. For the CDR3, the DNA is TGTGCCAGCAGCTCCCGGGACACAAGCTACGAGCAGTACTTC.

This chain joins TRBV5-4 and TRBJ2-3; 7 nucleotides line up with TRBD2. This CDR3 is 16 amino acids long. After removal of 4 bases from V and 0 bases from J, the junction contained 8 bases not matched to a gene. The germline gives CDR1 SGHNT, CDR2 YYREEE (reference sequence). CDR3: CASSLTLAASTDTQYF. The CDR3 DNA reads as TGTGCCAGCAGCCTCACCCTAGCGGCTAGCACAGATACGCAGTATTTT.

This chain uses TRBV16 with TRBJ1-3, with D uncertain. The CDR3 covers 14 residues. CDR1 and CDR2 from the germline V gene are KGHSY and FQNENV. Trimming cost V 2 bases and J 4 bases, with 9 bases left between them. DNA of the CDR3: TGTGCCAGCAGCCAAGACGGAGGCGGAAACACCATATATTTT. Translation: CASSQDGGGNTIYF.

The CDR3 region has the DNA TGTGCCAGTAGTATATGGGGCCAGTCCTACGAGCAGTACTTC. Protein product: CASSIWGQSYEQYF. The V call is TRBV19, the J call TRBJ2-7; a weak D match, TRBD1 (5 bases). Germline V gene sequence: CDR1 LNHDA, CDR2 SQIVND (reference sequence). With 2 bases removed from V and 1 base from J, the gap between germline ends came to 9 bases. The CDR3 contains 14 residues.

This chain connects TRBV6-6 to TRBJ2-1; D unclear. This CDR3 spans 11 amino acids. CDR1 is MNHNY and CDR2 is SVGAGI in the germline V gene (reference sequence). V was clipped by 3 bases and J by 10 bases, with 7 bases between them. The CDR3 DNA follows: TGTGCCAGCAGTTATGGCTCCGAGCAGTTCTTC. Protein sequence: CASSYGSEQFF.

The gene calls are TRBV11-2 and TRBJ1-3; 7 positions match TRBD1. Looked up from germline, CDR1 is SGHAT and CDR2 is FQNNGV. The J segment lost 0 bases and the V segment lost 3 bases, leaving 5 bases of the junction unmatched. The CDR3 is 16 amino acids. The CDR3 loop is CASSFRTGYSGNTIYF. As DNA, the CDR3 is TGTGCCAGCAGCTTTAGGACAGGTTACTCTGGAAACACCATATATTTT.

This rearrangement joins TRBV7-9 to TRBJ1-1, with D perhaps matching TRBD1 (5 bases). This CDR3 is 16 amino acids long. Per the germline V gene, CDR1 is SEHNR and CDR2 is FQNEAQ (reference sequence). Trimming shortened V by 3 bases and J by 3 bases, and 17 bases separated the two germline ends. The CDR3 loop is CASSFTGGRGDTEAFF. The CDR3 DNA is TGTGCCAGCAGCTTTACGGGAGGCCGGGGGGACACTGAAGCTTTCTTT.

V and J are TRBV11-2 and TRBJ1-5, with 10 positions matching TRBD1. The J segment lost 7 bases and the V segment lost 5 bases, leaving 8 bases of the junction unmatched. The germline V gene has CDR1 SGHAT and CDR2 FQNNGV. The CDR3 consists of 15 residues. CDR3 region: CASSKGGQGSQPQHF. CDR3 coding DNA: TGTGCCAGCAGCAAGGGGGGACAGGGGAGCCAGCCCCAGCATTTT.

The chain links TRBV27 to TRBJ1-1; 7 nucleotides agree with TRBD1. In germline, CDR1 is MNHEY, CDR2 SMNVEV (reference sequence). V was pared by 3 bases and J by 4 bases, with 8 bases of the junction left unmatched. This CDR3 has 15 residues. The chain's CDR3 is CASSLSKGATTEAFF. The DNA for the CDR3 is TGTGCCAGCAGTTTGAGTAAGGGGGCTACCACTGAAGCTTTCTTT.

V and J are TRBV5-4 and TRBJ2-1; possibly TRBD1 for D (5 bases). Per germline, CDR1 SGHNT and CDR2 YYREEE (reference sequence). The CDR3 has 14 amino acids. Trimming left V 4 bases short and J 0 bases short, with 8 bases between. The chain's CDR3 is CASSLRGSYNEQFF. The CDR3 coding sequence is TGTGCCAGCAGCCTAAGGGGCTCCTACAATGAGCAGTTCTTC.

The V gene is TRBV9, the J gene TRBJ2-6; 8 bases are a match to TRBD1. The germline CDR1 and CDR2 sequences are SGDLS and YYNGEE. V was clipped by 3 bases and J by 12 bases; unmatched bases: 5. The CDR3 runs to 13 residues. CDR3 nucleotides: TGTGCCAGCAGCGACACGGGACAGGTCGTCCTGACTTTC. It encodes CASSDTGQVVLTF.

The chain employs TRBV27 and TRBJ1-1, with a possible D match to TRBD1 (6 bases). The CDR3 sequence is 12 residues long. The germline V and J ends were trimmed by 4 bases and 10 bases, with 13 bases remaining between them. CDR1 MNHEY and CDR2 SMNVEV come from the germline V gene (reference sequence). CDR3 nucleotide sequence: TGTGCCAGCAGTTGGCAGGGGTTCGCAGCTTTCTTT. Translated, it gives CASSWQGFAAFF.

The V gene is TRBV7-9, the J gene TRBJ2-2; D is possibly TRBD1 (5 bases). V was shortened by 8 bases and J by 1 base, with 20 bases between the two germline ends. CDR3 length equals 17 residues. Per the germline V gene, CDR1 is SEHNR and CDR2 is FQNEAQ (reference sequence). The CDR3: CASPLGARRQNTGELFF. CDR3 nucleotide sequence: TGTGCCAGCCCTTTAGGGGCCCGCCGCCAGAACACCGGGGAGCTGTTTTTT.

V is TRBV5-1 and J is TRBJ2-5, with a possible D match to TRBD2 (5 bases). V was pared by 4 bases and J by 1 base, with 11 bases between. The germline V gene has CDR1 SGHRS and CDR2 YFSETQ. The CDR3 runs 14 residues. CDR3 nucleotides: TGCGCCAGCAGCCGCCGGACTCCCCAAGAGACCCAGTACTTC. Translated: CASSRRTPQETQYF.

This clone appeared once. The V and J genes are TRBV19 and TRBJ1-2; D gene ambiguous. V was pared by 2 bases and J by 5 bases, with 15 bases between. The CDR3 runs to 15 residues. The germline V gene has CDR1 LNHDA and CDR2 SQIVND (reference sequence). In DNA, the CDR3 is TGTGCCAGTAGTATAAAATGGCTGCCCGGGTATGGCTACACCTTC. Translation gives CASSIKWLPGYGYTF.

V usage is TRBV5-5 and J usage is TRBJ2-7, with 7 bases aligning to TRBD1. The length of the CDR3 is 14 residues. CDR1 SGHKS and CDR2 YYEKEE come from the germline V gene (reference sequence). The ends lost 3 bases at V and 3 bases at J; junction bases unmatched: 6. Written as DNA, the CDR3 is TGTGCCAGCAGCTGGGCCCCAGGGGGCTACGAGCAGTACTTC. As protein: CASSWAPGGYEQYF.

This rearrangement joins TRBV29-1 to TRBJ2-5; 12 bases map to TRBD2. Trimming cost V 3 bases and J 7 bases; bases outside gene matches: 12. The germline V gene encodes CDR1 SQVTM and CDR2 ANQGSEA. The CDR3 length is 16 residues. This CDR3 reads CSVEGVGLAGLGTQYF. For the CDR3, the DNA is TGCAGCGTTGAGGGGGTCGGACTAGCGGGATTGGGGACCCAGTACTTC.

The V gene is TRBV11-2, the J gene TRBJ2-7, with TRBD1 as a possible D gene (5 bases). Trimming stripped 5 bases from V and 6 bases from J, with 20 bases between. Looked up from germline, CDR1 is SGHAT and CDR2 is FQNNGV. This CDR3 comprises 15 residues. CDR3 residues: CASSRPQGLPSEQYF. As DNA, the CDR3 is TGTGCCAGCAGCCGACCCCAGGGTCTTCCCTCCGAGCAGTACTTC.

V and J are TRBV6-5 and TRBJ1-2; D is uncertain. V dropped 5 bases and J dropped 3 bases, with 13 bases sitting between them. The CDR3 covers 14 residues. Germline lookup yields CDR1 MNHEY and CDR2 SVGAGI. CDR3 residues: CASSTSRQDYGYTF. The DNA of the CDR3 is TGTGCCAGCAGTACTAGTCGGCAGGACTATGGCTACACCTTC.

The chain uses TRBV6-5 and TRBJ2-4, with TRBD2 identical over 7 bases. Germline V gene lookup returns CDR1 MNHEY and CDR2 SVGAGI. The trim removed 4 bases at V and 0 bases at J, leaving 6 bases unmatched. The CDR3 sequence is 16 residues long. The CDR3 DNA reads TGTGCCAGCAGTTTCATTCTAGCGGTAGCCAAAAACATTCAGTACTTC. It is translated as CASSFILAVAKNIQYF.

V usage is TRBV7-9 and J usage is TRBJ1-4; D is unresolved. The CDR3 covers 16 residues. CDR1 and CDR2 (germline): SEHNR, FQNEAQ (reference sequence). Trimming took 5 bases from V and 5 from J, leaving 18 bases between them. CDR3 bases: TGTGCCAGCAGCCTCCGGACGGGGAGTACCAATGAAAAACTGTTTTTT. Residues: CASSLRTGSTNEKLFF.

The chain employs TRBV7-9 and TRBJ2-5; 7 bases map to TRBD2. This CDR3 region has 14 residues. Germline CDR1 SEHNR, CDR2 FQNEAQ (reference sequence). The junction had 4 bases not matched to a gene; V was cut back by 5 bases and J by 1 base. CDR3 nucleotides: TGTGCCAGCAGCCCGGGACTACCCCAAGAGACCCAGTACTTC. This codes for CASSPGLPQETQYF.

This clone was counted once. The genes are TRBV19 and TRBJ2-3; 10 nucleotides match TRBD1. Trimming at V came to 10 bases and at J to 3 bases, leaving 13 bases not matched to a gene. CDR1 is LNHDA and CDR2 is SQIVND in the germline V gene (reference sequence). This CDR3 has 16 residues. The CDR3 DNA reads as TGTGCCACCGCCACGACAGGGGGCGGGTGGACAGATACGCAGTATTTT. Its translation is CATATTGGGWTDTQYF.

The CDR3: CASRPGLYYEQYF. The CDR3 DNA follows: TGTGCCAGCCGACCCGGACTTTACTACGAGCAGTACTTC. The J gene is TRBJ2-7, the V gene TRBV6-5; perhaps TRBD2 as D (5 bases). This CDR3 spans 13 amino acids. Germline values: CDR1 MNHEY, CDR2 SVGAGI. V lost 8 bases and J lost 3, with 14 bases in between.